The sequence of this TCR beta chain was determined in a study of blood T cell repertoires in COVID-19 (TCRdb year 2020). General notes on the study: Collaborator samples came from the United States, Italy and Spain and covered acute and convalescent phases of COVID-19. Samples were obtained from the ongoing ImmuneRACE study (first 160 participants) and from over 1,000 subjects provided by 6 global collaborators. The repertoires were released in a freely available public database intended as a resource for research on the immune response to SARS-CoV-2. HLA class I and class II types, where available, came from metadata supplied by the sample provider rather than from assay-based typing. The dataset comprised deeply sampled blood TCRbeta repertoires from subjects exposed to, actively infected with, or recovered from COVID-19. The material from the prospective study consisted of cDNA or gDNA derived from T cells, B-cell-depleted T cells, or PBMCs. A de-identified subject ID, COVID-19 status, age in years and sex were almost always included in the sample metadata.

This clone was counted a few times. No cognate antigen has been identified for it. Nothing much larger sits one base from this clone, and base qualities are not available. From the cysteine through the phenylalanine, the CDR3 covers 15 amino acids. Only the CDR3 part of the read is kept: 45 bases, read in frame from the first base. Ends trimmed: V by 10 bases, J by 1 base; bases unmatched to a gene: 7. CDR1 SNHLY and CDR2 FYNNEI are derived from the germline V gene. The immunoSEQ Assay, a bias-controlled multiplex PCR, was used to amplify TCRbeta CDR3 regions from genomic DNA. From the authors' description of their analysis: The number of nucleated cells in each sample was estimated by amplification of reference gene primers within the assay. To quantify the absolute abundance of each unique TCRbeta CDR3 rearrangement, sequence reads were collapsed and filtered. For each sample, productive Simpson clonality was calculated as the square root of Simpson's diversity index across productive rearrangements. The clones in this table, taken by TCRdb from immuneACCESS, are in-frame only. Not every clone is retained; where verified, under half of the shortfall comes from an unresolved V gene, and the cause of the rest is unknown. That table supplies the V and J calls and clone size; D and trimming were determined from the DNA. In this sample the table shows about 440,000 clones, around nine tenths of which occur a single time. The ten biggest clones cover roughly 4.3% of the sample.

Study-wide conclusions, independent of this receptor: The quantity of clinical and demographic metadata differed by source and by participant and was supplied without curation.

The collaborating institutions used their own protocols to collect whole blood in K2EDTA tubes. Collaborator samples were shipped for TCRbeta analysis as frozen whole blood, isolated PBMCs, or DNA extracted from either sample type. Source material: peripheral blood. This chain joins TRBV2 to TRBJ1-1; 12 central nucleotides agree with TRBD1. The TCR comes from a woman aged 25 to 39 with acute or convalescent COVID-19. The DNA sequence is TGTGCCAACACCGGGACAGGGGGCAGGAACACTGAAGCTTTCTTT. This gives the protein CANTGTGGRNTEAFF.